This TCR beta chain stems from a study of shared clonotypes between healthy human individuals. The table came from immunoSEQ multiplex PCR; TCRdb's copy has only in-frame clones and leaves some out. The sample includes around 2,100,000 clones, approximately 95% of them seen just once. Naive CD8 cells lacked CD45RO and underwent positive selection for CCR7, leaving out terminally differentiated effector memory CD45RA+ cells. The CDR3 has 13 amino acids. The germline V gene encodes CDR1 MDHEN and CDR2 SYDVKM. Trimming took off 4 bases at V and 0 bases at J, with 7 bases between the two ends. The specimen was naive CD8+ T cells sorted from blood. The sequence derives from a man aged 18 to 29 in good health. V gene TRBV28 combines with J gene TRBJ2-7; D remains unclear. The CDR3 region has the DNA TGTGCCAGCAGTTGGCCGAGCTCCTACGAGCAGTACTTC. This translates into CASSWPSSYEQYF.